This TCR beta chain was sequenced for a study of T cell repertoires in aging, cancer and after chemotherapy. TRB rearrangements spanning V, D and J were amplified using mixed TRB-A/B primers. TCRdb ran MiXCR on the multiplex PCR reads and lists one entry per CDR3 protein. The repertoire holds about 11,000 distinct CDR3 sequences, more than 20% seen once, with roughly 2% in the top ten. Peripheral blood genomic DNA, not sorted cells or RNA, was the template. This clonotype is categorized as medium-sized. Germline CDR1 and CDR2: DFQATT and SNEGSKA (reference sequence). The CDR3 sequence is 14 residues long. The V end lost 6 bases, the J end lost 3 bases, and 12 bases lay between the germline ends.

The rearrangement joins TRBV20-1 to TRBJ2-6; weak D call: TRBD1 (5 bases). Sequencing used blood. The receptor was derived from a human donor in good health. The CDR3 region is CSARTSDGANVLTF. As DNA, the CDR3 is TGCAGTGCCAGGACAAGCGATGGGGCCAACGTCCTGACTTTC.